The next 26 T cell receptor beta chains were all read from a single sample in a study of OX40 agonist ivuxolimab in advanced cancers. Sequenced by immunoSEQ multiplex PCR; TCRdb stores in-frame clones only, minus some. The sample lists 80,000 to 95,000 clones, 80% to 90% seen once, with just under 2% in the top ten. The source was CD4+ or CD8+ T cells sorted from blood, collected in a trial of the OX40 agonist ivuxolimab. The receptor set was obtained from an adult with an advanced solid tumor such as melanoma, head and neck, liver or kidney cancer.

The rearrangement uses TRBV14 and TRBJ1-1, with 9 bases lining up with TRBD1. This CDR3 is built from 13 residues. The germline V gene encodes CDR1 SGHDN and CDR2 FVKESK. The junction had 4 bases not matched to a gene; V was cut back by 1 base and J by 10 bases. The CDR3 here is CASSQAGQGRAFF. Written as DNA, the CDR3 is TGTGCCAGCAGCCAAGCGGGACAGGGCCGAGCTTTCTTT.

Regarding this clone: One junction end disagrees with the germline gene, perhaps due to a read error. V gene TRBV7-7 combines with J gene TRBJ2-3, with TRBD2 as a possible D gene (6 bases). The germline gives CDR1 SSHAT, CDR2 FNYEAQ (reference sequence). The CDR3 is 13 amino acids. This CDR3 is CASSFRGADTQYF. CDR3 in DNA: TGTGCTAGCAGCTTCCGCGGGGCAGATACGCAGTATTTT. The whole variable domain, filled in from reference TRBV7-7 and TRBJ2-3, reads GAGVSQSPRYKVTKRGQDVTLRCDPISSHATLYWYQQALGQGPEFLTYFNYEAQPDKSGLPSDRFSAERPEGSISTLTIQRTEQRDSAMYRCASSFRGADTQYFGPGTRLTVL.

This chain links TRBV11-3 with TRBJ2-5; 7 bases align to TRBD1. Losses at the gene ends were 0 bases for V and 5 bases for J; bases not matched to a gene: 6. The CDR3 loop spans 15 amino acids. Germline CDR1 is SGHNT and CDR2 is YENEEA. CDR3 region: CASSLEQGSYETQYF. The CDR3, as DNA: TGTGCCAGCAGCTTAGAACAGGGGTCGTATGAGACCCAGTACTTC.

This clone came up a few times. The V gene is TRBV2, the J gene TRBJ2-5, with TRBD1 matching 9 bases. The CDR3 length is 16 residues. Germline loops: CDR1 SNHLY, CDR2 FYNNEI. The V and J ends lost 6 bases and 3 bases, in that order; junction bases with no gene match: 11. The CDR3 spells CASSRTDRGGEETQYF. In nucleotides, the CDR3 is TGTGCCAGCAGCAGAACGGACAGGGGTGGAGAAGAGACCCAGTACTTC.

The gene calls are TRBV28 and TRBJ2-2; TRBD1 agrees at 9 bases. CDR1 and CDR2 from the germline V gene are MDHEN and SYDVKM. The CDR3 sequence is 15 residues long. The junction had 10 bases not matched to a gene; V was cut back by 7 bases and J by 7 bases. CDR3 coding DNA: TGTGCCAGCACCCCAGACAGGGGGTGGGGCGGGGAGCTGTTTTTT. Amino acid sequence: CASTPDRGWGGELFF. Together with reference TRBV28 and TRBJ2-2, the CDR3 gives the full variable domain: DVKVTQSSRYLVKRTGEKVFLECVQDMDHENMFWYRQDPGLGLRLIYFSYDVKMKEKGDIPEGYSVSREKKERFSLILESASTNQTSMYLCASTPDRGWGGELFFGEGSRLTVL.

The rearrangement links TRBV30 to TRBJ2-5; D assignment may be TRBD1 or TRBD2 (5 bases each). V lost 2 bases and J lost 2, with 15 bases in between. CDR1 GTSNPN and CDR2 SVGIG come from the germline V gene (reference sequence). The length of the CDR3 is 15 residues. The DNA for the CDR3 is TGTGCCTGGAGTTCAATCGGGACCCCGCAAGAGACCCAGTACTTC. It yields the protein CAWSSIGTPQETQYF. The full variable domain, completed using reference TRBV30 and TRBJ2-5, is SQTIHQWPATLVQPVGSPLSLECTVEGTSNPNLYWYRQAAGRGLQLLFYSVGIGQISSEVPQNLSASRPQDRQFILSSKKLLLSDSGFYLCAWSSIGTPQETQYFGPGTRLLVL.

The CDR3 protein is CASSPIAHEGANTGELFF. Here the CDR3 DNA reads TGTGCCAGCAGCCCAATAGCCCACGAGGGGGCGAACACCGGGGAGCTGTTTTTT. The chain is built from TRBV5-6 and TRBJ2-2; possibly TRBD1 for D (6 bases). The germline gives CDR1 SGHDT, CDR2 YYEEEE. Between the trimmed V and J ends, which lost 4 bases and 0 bases, there was a span of 19 bases. CDR3 size: 18 residues.

The gene calls are TRBV27 and TRBJ2-7; perhaps TRBD2 as D (7 bases). V was shortened by 2 bases and J by 3 bases, with 17 bases between the two germline ends. CDR1 is MNHEY and CDR2 is SMNVEV in the germline V gene (reference sequence). The CDR3 sequence is 16 residues long. CDR3 region: CASSLKQGGIYYEQYF. The CDR3 region has the DNA TGTGCCAGCAGTTTAAAACAGGGAGGGATATACTACGAGCAGTACTTC.

CDR3 residues: CASSYSYEQYF. CDR3 nucleotide sequence: TGTGCCAGCAGTTACTCCTACGAGCAGTACTTC. The chain uses TRBV2 and TRBJ2-7; no clear D gene. Germline CDR1 reads SNHLY; CDR2 reads FYNNEI. The CDR3 is 11 residues long. V was clipped by 5 bases and J by 0 bases, with 2 bases between them.

This clone is a singleton in its sample. The chain employs TRBV6-6 and TRBJ2-2; the D gene is possibly TRBD1 (6 bases). Trimming stripped 2 bases from V and 6 bases from J, with 10 bases between. Germline CDR1 reads MNHNY; CDR2 reads SVGAGI (reference sequence). The CDR3 contains 14 residues. The CDR3 coding sequence is TGTGCCAGCAGTTACCCCTCAGGGGCCGGGGAGCTGTTTTTT. Amino acid sequence: CASSYPSGAGELFF.

This chain links TRBV4-2 with TRBJ2-2; 8 bases are shared with TRBD2. Germline V gene sequence: CDR1 LGHNA, CDR2 YNFKEQ. This CDR3 comprises 17 residues. V trimming: 2 bases; J trimming: 3 bases; junction bases outside the gene matches: 8. The CDR3: CASSQTVGGADTGELFF. The CDR3 DNA reads as TGTGCCAGCAGCCAAACTGTCGGGGGGGCGGACACCGGGGAGCTGTTTTTT.

The chain links TRBV9 to TRBJ2-3, with D maybe TRBD2 (5 bases). Germline V gene data show CDR1 as SGDLS and CDR2 as YYNGEE. V was cut by 4 bases and J by 1 base, with 16 bases left in between. The CDR3 covers 16 residues. The CDR3 is CASSPSGGLGTDTQYF. DNA for the CDR3: TGTGCCAGCAGCCCATCGGGCGGGTTAGGCACAGATACGCAGTATTTT.

The genes are TRBV30 and TRBJ2-7, with D tentatively TRBD1 or TRBD2 (5 bases each). CDR3 length: 12 residues. CDR1 and CDR2 (germline): GTSNPN, SVGIG (reference sequence). V gave up 0 bases and J gave up 6 bases, with 9 bases separating them. CDR3 region: CAWSVRGAEQYF. The CDR3 nucleotides read TGTGCCTGGAGTGTACGAGGGGCCGAGCAGTACTTC.

The rearrangement joins TRBV6-6 to TRBJ1-4; D unclear. The CDR3 length is 14 residues. Between the trimmed V and J ends, which lost 5 bases and 0 bases, there was a span of 7 bases. Germline CDR1 and CDR2: MNHNY and SVGAGI (reference sequence). The CDR3 sequence: CASSRRATNEKLFF. CDR3 bases: TGTGCCAGCAGTCGTCGTGCAACTAATGAAAAACTGTTTTTT.

The chain couples TRBV2 to TRBJ2-5; D unresolved. Germline V CDR1 and CDR2: SNHLY, FYNNEI. CDR3 length: 14 amino acids. The ends were cut back, 2 bases at V and 2 bases at J, with 9 bases in the middle. Here the CDR3 reads CASSEWSDQETQYF. DNA for the CDR3: TGTGCCAGCAGTGAATGGTCAGATCAAGAGACCCAGTACTTC.

The gene calls are TRBV2 and TRBJ1-1; 9 bases align to TRBD1. The J segment lost 4 bases and the V segment lost 6 bases, leaving 6 bases of the junction unmatched. Germline V gene lookup returns CDR1 SNHLY and CDR2 FYNNEI. This CDR3 is built from 14 residues. The CDR3 spells CASSGQGFGTEAFF. As DNA, the CDR3 is TGTGCCAGCAGCGGACAGGGGTTCGGCACTGAAGCTTTCTTT.

V gene TRBV2 combines with J gene TRBJ1-5; TRBD1 is a possible D gene (5 bases). Germline V CDR1 and CDR2: SNHLY, FYNNEI. This CDR3 has 14 amino acids. The V gene lost 5 bases and the J gene lost 7 bases, with 15 bases spanning the gap. Here the CDR3 DNA reads TGTGCCAGCAGTATTACCTCATGGGGGCAGCCCCAGCATTTT. Residues: CASSITSWGQPQHF.

The gene calls are TRBV10-3 and TRBJ1-1; a weak D match, TRBD1 (6 bases). The CDR3 contains 14 residues. Trimming shortened V by 5 bases and J by 1 base, and 11 bases separated the two germline ends. The germline V gene encodes CDR1 ENHRY and CDR2 SYGVKD. The CDR3 reads CAISSGGPNTEAFF. The CDR3 coding sequence is TGTGCCATCAGTTCGGGGGGGCCGAACACTGAAGCTTTCTTT.

The CDR3 sequence: CASSLYPDGLYGYTF. The DNA of the CDR3 is TGTGCCAGCAGCTTGTACCCGGACGGGCTCTATGGCTACACCTTC. The gene calls are TRBV5-4 and TRBJ1-2; D remains unclear. CDR3 length equals 15 residues. V shed 1 base and J shed 4 bases, with 14 bases lying between them. Germline CDR1 reads SGHNT; CDR2 reads YYREEE (reference sequence).

This chain connects TRBV7-3 to TRBJ1-4; D might be TRBD1 (5 bases). CDR3 size: 19 residues. Trimming took 4 bases from V and 10 from J, leaving 31 bases between them. The germline gives CDR1 SGHTA, CDR2 FQGTGA. Here the CDR3 DNA reads TGTGCCAGCAGCTCAAAAGGGGCTCTGAGTCGCAGGGCCCTAACAAAACTGTTTTTT. Its protein is CASSSKGALSRRALTKLFF.

This chain uses TRBV11-2 with TRBJ1-2; D not resolved. Looked up from germline, CDR1 is SGHAT and CDR2 is FQNNGV. This CDR3 comprises 15 residues. V lost 4 bases and J 2 bases, leaving 14 bases between the germline ends. The CDR3 here is CASSSFRRENYGYTF. In nucleotides, the CDR3 is TGTGCCAGCAGCTCCTTCCGACGGGAGAACTATGGCTACACCTTC.

This clone is medium-sized (0.01 to 0.1%) within its sample. The chain couples TRBV2 to TRBJ1-2, with D tentatively TRBD1 (5 bases). CDR3 length equals 14 residues. Germline V gene sequence: CDR1 SNHLY, CDR2 FYNNEI. The V gene lost 6 bases and the J gene lost 6 bases, with 17 bases spanning the gap. CDR3 amino acids: CASSPRVGGNGYTF. The CDR3 DNA reads TGTGCCAGCAGCCCCAGGGTGGGTGGCAATGGCTACACCTTC.

The chain recombines TRBV18 with TRBJ2-7, with D possibly being TRBD2 (5 bases). Germline CDR1 is KGHSH and CDR2 is LQKENI. The CDR3 loop spans 12 amino acids. Trimming took off 3 bases at V and 3 bases at J, with 6 bases between the two ends. The CDR3 sequence: CASSPAGYEQYF. The CDR3 DNA follows: TGTGCCAGCTCACCGGCGGGCTACGAGCAGTACTTC.

This chain connects TRBV23-1 to TRBJ1-5; TRBD1 is a possible D gene (6 bases). TRBV23-1 qualifies as an ORF whose function is uncertain. This CDR3 spans 15 amino acids. The V and J ends lost 8 bases and 5 bases respectively, with 19 bases between them. The CDR3 sequence: CASALQGSGDQPQHF. The CDR3 region has the DNA TGCGCCAGCGCCCTCCAGGGGTCAGGGGATCAGCCCCAGCATTTT.

The chain recombines TRBV5-3 with TRBJ2-4; D is unclear. TRBV5-3 is filed as an ORF, its function uncertain. The CDR3 loop spans 14 amino acids. Trimming shortened V by 1 base and J by 5 bases, and 10 bases separated the two germline ends. The CDR3 bases are TGTGCCAGAAGCTTGTTGTGGATGGAAAACATTCAGTACTTC. Translating gives CARSLLWMENIQYF.

The chain links TRBV7-2 to TRBJ2-1; possibly TRBD1 for D (6 bases). This CDR3 comprises 13 residues. CDR1 is SGHTA and CDR2 is FQGNSA in the germline V gene. The V and J ends lost 5 bases and 6 bases respectively, with 11 bases between them. The CDR3 spells CASSQQGGNEQFF. CDR3 in DNA: TGTGCCAGCAGCCAACAAGGGGGCAATGAGCAGTTCTTC.